Shown below are 6 T cell receptor beta chains from a single sample sequenced in a study of PD-1 blockade in classical Hodgkin lymphoma. Each patient experienced a relapse that followed autologous stem cell transplantation, and brentuximab vedotin exposure varied. Profiled with immunoSEQ multiplex PCR; TCRdb holds only in-frame clones, not every one. There are 40,000 to 45,000 clones in the sample; about three quarters occur only once, and over 10% lies in the top ten. Sample: peripheral blood mononuclear cells (PBMCs), taken at baseline. Receptors originate from a human donor with classical Hodgkin lymphoma.

The chain has TRBV7-2 and TRBJ2-3; 8 bases fit TRBD2. V lost 2 bases, J lost 3 bases, and 4 bases stayed unmatched. Germline CDR1 SGHTA, CDR2 FQGNSA. The CDR3 covers 15 residues. The CDR3 here is CASSLNGGETDTQYF. The CDR3 DNA follows: TGTGCCAGCAGCTTAAACGGGGGGGAAACAGATACGCAGTATTTT. Full variable domain (missing parts from reference TRBV7-2 and TRBJ2-3): GAGVSQSPSNKVTEKGKDVELRCDPISGHTALYWYRQSLGQGLEFLIYFQGNSAPDKSGLPSDRFSAERTGGSVSTLTIQRTQQEDSAVYLCASSLNGGETDTQYFGPGTRLTVL.

Here the CDR3 reads CASSLGSTGGMTNEKLFF. The CDR3 coding sequence is TGTGCCAGCAGCTTAGGATCAACGGGGGGGATGACTAATGAAAAACTGTTTTTT. The chain employs TRBV7-9 and TRBJ1-4; tentative D call: TRBD1 (5 bases). The CDR3 length is 18 residues. V was shortened by 1 base and J by 2 bases, with 17 bases between the two germline ends. Germline CDR1 reads SEHNR; CDR2 reads FQNEAQ (reference sequence).

This rearrangement joins TRBV7-9 to TRBJ1-5; the match to TRBD1 covers 9 bases. With V trimmed by 0 bases and J by 7 bases, 4 bases remained unmatched. This CDR3 comprises 15 residues. Germline V gives CDR1 SEHNR, CDR2 FQNEAQ (reference sequence). CDR3 loop: CASSLAGQGRQPQHF. The DNA for the CDR3 is TGTGCCAGCAGCTTAGCGGGACAGGGAAGGCAGCCCCAGCATTTT.

The rearrangement links TRBV14 to TRBJ2-7; tentatively, D is TRBD1 (6 bases). Germline V CDR1 and CDR2: SGHDN, FVKESK. Trimming removed 4 bases from V and 1 base from J, with 11 bases in between. The CDR3 is 14 amino acids. CDR3 bases: TGTGCCAGCAGCCGCACAGGGAGTTCCTACGAGCAGTACTTC. Protein sequence: CASSRTGSSYEQYF.

J is TRBJ2-3 and V is TRBV10-3; D remains ambiguous. Germline values: CDR1 ENHRY, CDR2 SYGVKD. The CDR3 is 15 residues long. Trimming cost V 4 bases and J 2 bases, with 13 bases left between them. CDR3 nucleotides: TGTGCCATCAGTGCCGGCAGGAAACCCACAGATACGCAGTATTTT. Translation gives CAISAGRKPTDTQYF.

The genes are TRBV28 and TRBJ2-7; no firm D call. The germline V and J ends were trimmed by 5 bases and 5 bases, with 13 bases remaining between them. The CDR3 has 13 residues. Germline CDR1 and CDR2: MDHEN and SYDVKM. In DNA, the CDR3 is TGTGCCAGCAGTGGAGACTGGTCCCACGAGCAGTACTTC. This gives the protein CASSGDWSHEQYF. Filled out from reference TRBV28 and TRBJ2-7, the complete variable domain reads DVKVTQSSRYLVKRTGEKVFLECVQDMDHENMFWYRQDPGLGLRLIYFSYDVKMKEKGDIPEGYSVSREKKERFSLILESASTNQTSMYLCASSGDWSHEQYFGPGTRLTVT.